Ten or more counts support the clone carrying this TCR beta chain. Its matching antigen is unknown. The entry originates in a study of CD8 T cells in ankylosing spondylitis. Study-level findings and limits: Blood of patients with ankylosing spondylitis appeared to be characterized by a TCR beta motif of about eight highly homologous variants.

Germline assignment: CDR1 SGDLS and CDR2 YYNGEE. The CDR3 loop spans 14 amino acids. V lost 0 bases and J lost 1, with 7 bases in between. TCRdb reprocessed the 5' RACE reads with MiXCR, giving one entry per CDR3 protein. The sample has about 120,000 distinct CDR3 sequences, around 13% seen once; the top ten hold 2.5% to 3%. This TCR came from a female donor with ankylosing spondylitis or in good health (not recorded which). Sequenced sample: blood, either unsorted or a sorted T cell fraction (not recorded which). The chain has TRBV9 and TRBJ1-1; perhaps TRBD1 as D (5 bases). CDR3 sequence: CASSVGDRNTEAFF. The CDR3 DNA reads as TGTGCCAGCAGCGTAGGAGACAGGAACACTGAAGCTTTCTTT.